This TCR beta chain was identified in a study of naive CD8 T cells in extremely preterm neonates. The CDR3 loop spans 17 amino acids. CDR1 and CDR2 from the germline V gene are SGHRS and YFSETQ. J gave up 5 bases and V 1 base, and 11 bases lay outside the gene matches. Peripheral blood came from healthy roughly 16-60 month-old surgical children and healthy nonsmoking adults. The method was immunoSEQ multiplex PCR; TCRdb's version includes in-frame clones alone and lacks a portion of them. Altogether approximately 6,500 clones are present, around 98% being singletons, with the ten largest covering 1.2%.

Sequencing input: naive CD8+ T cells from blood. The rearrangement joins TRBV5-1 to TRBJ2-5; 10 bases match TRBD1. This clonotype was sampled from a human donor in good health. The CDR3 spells CASSLFPGTGAGETQYF. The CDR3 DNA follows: TGCGCCAGCAGCTTGTTCCCCGGGACAGGGGCAGGGGAGACCCAGTACTTC.